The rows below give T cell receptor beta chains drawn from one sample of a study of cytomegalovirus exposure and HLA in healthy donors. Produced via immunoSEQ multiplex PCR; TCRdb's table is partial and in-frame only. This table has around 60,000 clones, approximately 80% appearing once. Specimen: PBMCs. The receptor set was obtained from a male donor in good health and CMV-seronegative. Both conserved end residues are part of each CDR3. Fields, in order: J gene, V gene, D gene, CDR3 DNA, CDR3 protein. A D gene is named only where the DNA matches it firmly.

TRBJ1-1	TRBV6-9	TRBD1	TGTGCCAGCAGTTATGGGGGAGACAGGGGCGCGATGAACACTGAAGCTTTCTTT	CASSYGGDRGAMNTEAFF
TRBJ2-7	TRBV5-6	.	TGTGCCAGCAGTGAACTCCCAGGGGGGACCTTCTCCTACGAGCAGTACTTC	CASSELPGGTFSYEQYF
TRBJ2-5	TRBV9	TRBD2	TGTGCCAGCAGCGGGCGGGGGGGTCAAGAGACCCAGTACTTC	CASSGRGGQETQYF
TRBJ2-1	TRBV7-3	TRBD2	TGTGCCAGCAGCTTAGAACTAGCGGGGGAGGTTGAGCAGTTCTTC	CASSLELAGEVEQFF
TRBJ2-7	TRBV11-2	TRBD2	TGTGCCAGCAGCTTAGGATACGCGAGCGGGGGAGTCTACGAGCAGTACTTC	CASSLGYASGGVYEQYF
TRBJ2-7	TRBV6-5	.	TGTGCCAGCAGTTATCGGGACTCGGGCTACGAGCAGTACTTC	CASSYRDSGYEQYF
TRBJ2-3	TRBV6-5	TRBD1	TGTGCCACCGGACAGGCCCAATGGGGGATGCAGTATTTT	CATGQAQWGMQYF
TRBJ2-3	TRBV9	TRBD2	TGTGCCAGCAGCGTAGGGTCTAGCGGGGGTCCAGATACGCAGTATTTT	CASSVGSSGGPDTQYF
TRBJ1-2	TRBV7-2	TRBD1	TGTGCCAGCAGACCTACAGGGGCCGGTGGCTACACCTTC	CASRPTGAGGYTF
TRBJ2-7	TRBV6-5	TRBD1	TGTGCCAGCAGCCGGACAGGGCGCGAGCAGTACTTC	CASSRTGREQYF